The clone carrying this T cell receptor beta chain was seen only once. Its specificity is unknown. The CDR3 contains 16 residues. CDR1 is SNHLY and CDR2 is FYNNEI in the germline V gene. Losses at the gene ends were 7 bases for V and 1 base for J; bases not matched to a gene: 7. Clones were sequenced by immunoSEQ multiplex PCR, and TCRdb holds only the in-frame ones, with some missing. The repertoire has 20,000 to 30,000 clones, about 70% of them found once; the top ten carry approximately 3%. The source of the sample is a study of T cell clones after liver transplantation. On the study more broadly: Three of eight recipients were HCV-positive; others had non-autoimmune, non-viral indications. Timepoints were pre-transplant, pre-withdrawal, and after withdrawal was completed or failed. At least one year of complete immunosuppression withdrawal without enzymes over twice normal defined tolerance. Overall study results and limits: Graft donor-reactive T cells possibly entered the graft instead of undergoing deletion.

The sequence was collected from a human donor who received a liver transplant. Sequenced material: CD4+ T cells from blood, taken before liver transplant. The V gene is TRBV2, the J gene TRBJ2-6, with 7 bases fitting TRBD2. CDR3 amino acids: CASIRTRASGANVLTF. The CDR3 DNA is TGTGCCAGCATAAGGACTAGAGCTTCTGGGGCCAACGTCCTGACTTTC.